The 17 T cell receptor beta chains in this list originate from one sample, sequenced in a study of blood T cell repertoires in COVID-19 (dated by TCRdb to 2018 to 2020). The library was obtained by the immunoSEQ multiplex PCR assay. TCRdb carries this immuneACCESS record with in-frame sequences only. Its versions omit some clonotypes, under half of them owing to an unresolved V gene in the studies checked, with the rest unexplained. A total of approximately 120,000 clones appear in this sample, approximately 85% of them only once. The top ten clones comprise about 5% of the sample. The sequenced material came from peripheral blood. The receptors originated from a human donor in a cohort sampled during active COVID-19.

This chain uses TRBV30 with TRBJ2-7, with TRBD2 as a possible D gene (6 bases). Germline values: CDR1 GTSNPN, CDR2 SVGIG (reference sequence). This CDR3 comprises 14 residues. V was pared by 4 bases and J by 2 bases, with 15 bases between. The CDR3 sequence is CAWKPGSNTYEQYF. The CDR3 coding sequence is TGTGCCTGGAAACCCGGGAGTAACACCTACGAGCAGTACTTC.

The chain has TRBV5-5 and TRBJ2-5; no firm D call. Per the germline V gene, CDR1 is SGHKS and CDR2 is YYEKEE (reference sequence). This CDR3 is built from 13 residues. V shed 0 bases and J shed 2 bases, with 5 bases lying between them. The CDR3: CASSLDSQETQYF. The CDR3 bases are TGTGCCAGCAGCTTGGATAGTCAAGAGACCCAGTACTTC.

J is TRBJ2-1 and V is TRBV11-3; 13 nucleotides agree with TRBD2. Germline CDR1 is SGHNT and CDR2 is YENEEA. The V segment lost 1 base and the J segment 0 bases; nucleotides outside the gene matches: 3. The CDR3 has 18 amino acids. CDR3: CASSLGGTSGISYNEQFF. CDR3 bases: TGTGCCAGCAGCTTAGGCGGGACTAGCGGGATCTCCTACAATGAGCAGTTCTTC.

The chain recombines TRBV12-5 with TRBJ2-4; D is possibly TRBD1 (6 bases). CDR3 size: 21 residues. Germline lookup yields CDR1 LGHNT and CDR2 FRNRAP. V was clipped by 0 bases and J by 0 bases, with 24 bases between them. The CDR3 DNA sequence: TGTGCTAGTGGTTTGGTACGAGGCGTCAGGGGAGAAGGGCTAGCCAAAAACATTCAGTACTTC. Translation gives CASGLVRGVRGEGLAKNIQYF.

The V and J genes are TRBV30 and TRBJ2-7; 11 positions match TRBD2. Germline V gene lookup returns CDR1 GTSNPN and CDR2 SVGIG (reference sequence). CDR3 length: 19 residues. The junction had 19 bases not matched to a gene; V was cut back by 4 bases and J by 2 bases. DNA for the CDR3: TGTGCCTGGAAAAGGCCCGGGACTAGCGGTTGGAGGCTGCCCTACGAGCAGTACTTC. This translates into CAWKRPGTSGWRLPYEQYF.

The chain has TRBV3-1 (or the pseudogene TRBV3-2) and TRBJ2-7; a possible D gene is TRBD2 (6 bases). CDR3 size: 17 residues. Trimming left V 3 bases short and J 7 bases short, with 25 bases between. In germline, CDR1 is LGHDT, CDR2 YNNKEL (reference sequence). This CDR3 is CASSHSLSGISSGEQYF. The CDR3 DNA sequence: TGTGCCAGCAGCCATTCCTTATCCGGGATCTCGAGCGGGGAGCAGTACTTC.

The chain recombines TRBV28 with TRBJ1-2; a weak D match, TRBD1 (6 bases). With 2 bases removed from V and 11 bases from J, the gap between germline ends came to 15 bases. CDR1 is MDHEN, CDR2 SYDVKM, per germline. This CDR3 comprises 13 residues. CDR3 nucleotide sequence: TGTGCCAGCAGTTTAGGGCAGGGGATCGGGTACACCTTC. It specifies CASSLGQGIGYTF.

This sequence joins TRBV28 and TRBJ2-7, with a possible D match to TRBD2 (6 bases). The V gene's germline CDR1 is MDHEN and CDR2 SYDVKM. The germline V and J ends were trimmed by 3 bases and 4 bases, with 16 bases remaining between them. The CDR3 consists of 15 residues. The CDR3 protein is CASSLPGVGSYEQYF. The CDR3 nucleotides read TGTGCCAGCAGTTTGCCGGGAGTGGGGTCATACGAGCAGTACTTC. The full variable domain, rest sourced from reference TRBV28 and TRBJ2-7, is DVKVTQSSRYLVKRTGEKVFLECVQDMDHENMFWYRQDPGLGLRLIYFSYDVKMKEKGDIPEGYSVSREKKERFSLILESASTNQTSMYLCASSLPGVGSYEQYFGPGTRLTVT.

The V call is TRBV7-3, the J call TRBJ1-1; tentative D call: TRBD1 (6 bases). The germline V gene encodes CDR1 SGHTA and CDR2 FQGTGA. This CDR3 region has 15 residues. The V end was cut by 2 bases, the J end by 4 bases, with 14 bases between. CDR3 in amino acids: CASSLEEWGPTEAFF. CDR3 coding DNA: TGTGCCAGCAGCTTAGAGGAGTGGGGGCCCACTGAAGCTTTCTTT.

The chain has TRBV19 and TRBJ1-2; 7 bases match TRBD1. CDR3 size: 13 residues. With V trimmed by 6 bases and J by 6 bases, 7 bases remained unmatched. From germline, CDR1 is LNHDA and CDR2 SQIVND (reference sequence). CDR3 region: CASRSTGEDGYTF. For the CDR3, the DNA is TGTGCCAGTAGGAGTACAGGGGAGGATGGCTACACCTTC.

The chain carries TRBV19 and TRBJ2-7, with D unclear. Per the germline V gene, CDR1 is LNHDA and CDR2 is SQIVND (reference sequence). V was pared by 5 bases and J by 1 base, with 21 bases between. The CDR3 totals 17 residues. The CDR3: CASSVTEPSGGSYEQYF. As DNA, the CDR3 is TGTGCCAGTAGTGTCACGGAGCCCAGTGGTGGTTCCTACGAGCAGTACTTC.

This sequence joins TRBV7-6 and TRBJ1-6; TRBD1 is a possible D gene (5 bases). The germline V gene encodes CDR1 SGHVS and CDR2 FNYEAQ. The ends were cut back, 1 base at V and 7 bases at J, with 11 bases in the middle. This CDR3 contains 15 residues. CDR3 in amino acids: CASSLEGRQNSPLHF. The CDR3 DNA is TGTGCCAGCAGCTTAGAAGGCCGACAGAATTCACCCCTCCACTTT.

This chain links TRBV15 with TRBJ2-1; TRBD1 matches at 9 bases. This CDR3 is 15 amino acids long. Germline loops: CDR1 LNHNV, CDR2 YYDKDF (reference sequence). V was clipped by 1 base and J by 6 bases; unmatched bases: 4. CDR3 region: CATSRGDRVGNEQFF. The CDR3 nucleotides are TGTGCCACCAGCAGAGGGGACAGGGTCGGCAATGAGCAGTTCTTC. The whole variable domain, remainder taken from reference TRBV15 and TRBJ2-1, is DAMVIQNPRYQVTQFGKPVTLSCSQTLNHNVMYWYQQKSSQAPKLLFHYYDKDFNNEADTPDNFQSRRPNTSFCFLDIRSPGLGDTAMYLCATSRGDRVGNEQFFGPGTRLTVL.

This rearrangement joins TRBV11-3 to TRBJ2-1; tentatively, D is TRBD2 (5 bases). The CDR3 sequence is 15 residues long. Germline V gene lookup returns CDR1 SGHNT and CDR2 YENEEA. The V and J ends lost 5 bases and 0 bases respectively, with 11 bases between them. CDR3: CASSETGSSYNEQFF. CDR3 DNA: TGTGCCAGCAGCGAAACTGGGAGCTCCTACAATGAGCAGTTCTTC. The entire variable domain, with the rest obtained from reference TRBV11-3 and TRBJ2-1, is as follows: EAGVVQSPRYKIIEKKQPVAFWCNPISGHNTLYWYLQNLGQGPELLIRYENEEAVDDSQLPKDRFSAERLKGVDSTLKIQPAELGDSAVYLCASSETGSSYNEQFFGPGTRLTVL.

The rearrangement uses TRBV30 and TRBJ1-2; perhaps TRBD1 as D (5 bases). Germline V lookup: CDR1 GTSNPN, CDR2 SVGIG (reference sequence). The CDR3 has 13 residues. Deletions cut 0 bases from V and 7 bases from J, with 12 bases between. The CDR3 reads CAWSVRGRGGYTF. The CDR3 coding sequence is TGTGCCTGGAGTGTACGGGGGAGGGGTGGCTACACCTTC.

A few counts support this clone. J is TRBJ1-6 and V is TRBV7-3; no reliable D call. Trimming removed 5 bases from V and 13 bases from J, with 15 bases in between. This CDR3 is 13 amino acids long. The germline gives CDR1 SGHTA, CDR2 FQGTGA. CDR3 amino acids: CASSTERDMPLHF. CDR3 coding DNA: TGTGCCAGCAGCACTGAGAGGGATATGCCCCTCCACTTT.

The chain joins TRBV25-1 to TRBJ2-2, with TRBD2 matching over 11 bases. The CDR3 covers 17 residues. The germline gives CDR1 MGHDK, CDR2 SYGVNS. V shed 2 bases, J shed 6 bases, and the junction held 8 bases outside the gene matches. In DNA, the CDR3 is TGTGCCAGCAGTGAACCTAGCGGGAGGACAGGCGCCGGGGAGCTGTTTTTT. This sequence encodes CASSEPSGRTGAGELFF.